A selection of T cell receptor beta chains follows, all from one sample in a study of beta chain features in type 1 diabetes. Assay used: immunoSEQ multiplex PCR; TCRdb lists only in-frame clones, some missing. The profile shows about 250,000 clones, 14% of them singletons. Sequenced: naive CD4+ T cells from blood. These receptors originate from a woman aged 35 to 49 in good health. Each CDR3 is given with its conserved first and last residue. The D gene is left open where the match is weak. For some rows the clone size is stated as once, few or many, or as a class when expanded; others skip it.

cdr3_nt cdr3_aa d_call j_call v_call clone_size
TGCGCCAGCAGCCGGGACAGGGGGCTTGTAGTCAGTTCACCCCTCCACTTT CASSRDRGLVVSSPLHF TRBD1 TRBJ1-6 TRBV4-1 few
TGTGCCAGCAGCACCCCCCGGGACAGGGGTTCGACTAATGAAAAACTGTTTTTT CASSTPRDRGSTNEKLFF TRBD1 TRBJ1-4 TRBV11-2 NA
TGTGCCAGCAGCTACTGGGCAGGGGGAACTGGAAACACCATATATTTT CASSYWAGGTGNTIYF TRBD1 TRBJ1-3 TRBV6-5 NA
TGCGCCAGCAGCTTTCTAGCGGGGGCCGCCTACGAGCAGTACTTC CASSFLAGAAYEQYF TRBD2 TRBJ2-7 TRBV5-1 few
TGTGCCATCAGTGTCGAGGGATCGGCAGATACGCAGTATTTT CAISVEGSADTQYF NA TRBJ2-3 TRBV10-3 many
TGTGCCAGCACCACCCCTCTACTAGAATATAGGGAGCTGTTTTTT CASTTPLLEYRELFF NA TRBJ2-2 TRBV2 NA
TGTGCCAGTAGCCAGGGGCGGGAGACCCAGTACTTC CASSQGRETQYF NA TRBJ2-5 TRBV19 NA
TGTGCCAGCCGGACAGCTACGACTAACTATGGCTACACCTTC CASRTATTNYGYTF NA TRBJ1-2 TRBV2 few
TGTGCCAGCAGCGGGGCGCTTTCTTACAATGAGCAGTTCTTC CASSGALSYNEQFF NA TRBJ2-1 TRBV7-2 NA
TGTGCCAGCATTCAGCGGACCCAAGAGACCCAGTACTTC CASIQRTQETQYF NA TRBJ2-5 TRBV2 few
TGCGCCAGCAGCTTGGCCGGGACAGGGTACGGCAACACCATATATTTT CASSLAGTGYGNTIYF TRBD1 TRBJ1-3 TRBV5-1 NA
TGCGCCAGCAGCTCAGGGACAGTTCATGGCTACACCTTC CASSSGTVHGYTF TRBD1 TRBJ1-2 TRBV5-1 few
TGTGCCAGCAGCGTAGTCGGGGGATCCAATGAGCAGTTCTTC CASSVVGGSNEQFF NA TRBJ2-1 TRBV9 few
TGTGCCAGCAGTCGTAGCGGGGTCCTCCAAGAGACCCAGTACTTC CASSRSGVLQETQYF TRBD2 TRBJ2-5 TRBV6-5 NA
TGCGCCAGCAGCTTGGGGGGACTCATAGGTGGAAAACTGTTTTTT CASSLGGLIGGKLFF NA TRBJ1-4 TRBV5-1 few
TGCGCCAGCAGCCCACCCGGGACAGGGGGTGAAAAACTGTTTTTT CASSPPGTGGEKLFF TRBD1 TRBJ1-4 TRBV5-1 NA
TGTGCCAGCAGCGTAGAGGAAGGGGTGGGCGAGCAGTACTTC CASSVEEGVGEQYF NA TRBJ2-7 TRBV9 NA
TGTGCCAGCAGTGAAGGGGGACAGGGGAACACCGGGGAGCTGTTTTTT CASSEGGQGNTGELFF TRBD1 TRBJ2-2 TRBV25-1 few
TGCGCCAGCAGCTCCTACAGGGGAGGAGAGCAGTACTTC CASSSYRGGEQYF NA TRBJ2-7 TRBV5-1 NA
TGTGCCAGCAGTTACGGGCTAGCGGGGGGGCCAGATACGCAGTATTTT CASSYGLAGGPDTQYF TRBD2 TRBJ2-3 TRBV6-6 few
TGTGCCAGCAGCGTTCAGGGGGCTTACTCCTACGAGCAGTACTTC CASSVQGAYSYEQYF TRBD1 TRBJ2-7 TRBV2 few
TGTGCCGGAGGACAGGGCCTGACCCAGTACTTC CAGGQGLTQYF TRBD1 TRBJ2-5 TRBV6-6 few
TGTGCCAGCAGCTTCCGGGACAGGGAGGGCAAACAAGCCAAAAACATTCAGTACTTC CASSFRDREGKQAKNIQYF TRBD1 TRBJ2-4 TRBV7-9 NA
TGTGCCAGCAGCTTAGTACGGAGCTCCTACAATGAGCAGTTCTTC CASSLVRSSYNEQFF NA TRBJ2-1 TRBV11-2 few
TGCAGCGCCCGGTCTGCGGGCCGGGGTGGGAACACTGAAGCTTTCTTT CSARSAGRGGNTEAFF NA TRBJ1-1 TRBV29-1 NA
TGTGCCAGCAGCTTGGCCAGGGGGCGGGTAGAGACCCAGTACTTC CASSLARGRVETQYF TRBD1 TRBJ2-5 TRBV5-4 few
TGTGCCAGCAGCCCCCTTGGAGTCCCTATATACGGCTACACCTTC CASSPLGVPIYGYTF NA TRBJ1-2 TRBV7-9 NA
TGTGCCAGCAGCAAAGTCCGGGACAAGGGAGGGGACTTC CASSKVRDKGGDF NA TRBJ2-7 TRBV21-1 NA
TGTGCCAGTAGTTACGACTCACAGGGAGTTGGACCCCTCCACTTT CASSYDSQGVGPLHF NA TRBJ1-6 TRBV19 few
TGTGCCAGTTGGTCCCGCAGGGGCAATCAGCCCCAGCATTTT CASWSRRGNQPQHF NA TRBJ1-5 TRBV19 few
TGTGCCAGCAGCTTGGAACTAGTTGGGACAGATACGCAGTATTTT CASSLELVGTDTQYF NA TRBJ2-3 TRBV5-6 few
TGTGCCAGTAGTGGGCCGGGACAGGCTAGCACAGATACGCAGTATTTT CASSGPGQASTDTQYF TRBD1 TRBJ2-3 TRBV19 NA
TGTGCCAGCAGTATCTACGGTGACAGGACTGAAGCTTTCTTT CASSIYGDRTEAFF NA TRBJ1-1 TRBV25-1 NA
TGCGCCAGCAGCTTGTGGGGAGACAGGTACAATGAGCAGTTCTTC CASSLWGDRYNEQFF NA TRBJ2-1 TRBV5-1 few
TGCGCCAGCTCCTGGACTAGCGGGGGTAGTTCCGGGGAGCTGTTTTTT CASSWTSGGSSGELFF TRBD2 TRBJ2-2 TRBV4-3 few
TGCGCCAGCAGTGACCTCGTCGCGGTCGGCAATGAGCAGTTCTTC CASSDLVAVGNEQFF NA TRBJ2-1 TRBV5-1 NA
TGTGCCATCAGACCCTCGGACAGGGGAACGGATACGCAGTATTTT CAIRPSDRGTDTQYF TRBD1 TRBJ2-3 TRBV10-3 few
TGTGCCAGCAGTTTCGGACAGATCTTATCGAATGAGCAGTTCTTC CASSFGQILSNEQFF NA TRBJ2-1 TRBV5-6 NA